What follows are 30 T cell receptor beta chains derived from one specimen sequenced in a study of blood T cell repertoires in COVID-19 (dated by TCRdb to about 2020). Libraries came from the immunoSEQ multiplex PCR assay. TCRdb carries this immuneACCESS record with in-frame sequences only. Its versions omit some clonotypes, under half of them owing to an unresolved V gene in the studies checked, with the rest unexplained. The sample includes about 350,000 clones, with under 95% observed a single time. The top ten constitute roughly 3.4% of the sample. Sequencing was done on a sample of peripheral blood. These receptors came from a woman aged 18 to 35 who had recovered from COVID-19.

The V and J genes are TRBV5-1 and TRBJ2-2; perhaps TRBD2 as D (6 bases). The CDR3 has 15 amino acids. The germline V gene has CDR1 SGHRS and CDR2 YFSETQ. V was clipped by 2 bases and J by 5 bases, with 13 bases between them. CDR3 nucleotide sequence: TGCGCCAGCAGCTTCGGGGGAGTGGGGACCGGGGAGCTGTTTTTT. This sequence encodes CASSFGGVGTGELFF.

The chain has TRBV14 and TRBJ1-3, with TRBD1 identical over 7 bases. Germline V CDR1 and CDR2: SGHDN, FVKESK. The junction had 7 bases not matched to a gene; V was cut back by 0 bases and J by 2 bases. This CDR3 is 17 amino acids long. The CDR3 DNA sequence: TGTGCCAGCAGCCAAGATCATCCAGGGGGGACTGGAAACACCATATATTTT. Translating gives CASSQDHPGGTGNTIYF. Full variable domain (remainder filled in from reference TRBV14 and TRBJ1-3): EAGVTQFPSHSVIEKGQTVTLRCDPISGHDNLYWYRRVMGKEIKFLLHFVKESKQDESGMPNNRFLAERTGGTYSTLKVQPAELEDSGVYFCASSQDHPGGTGNTIYFGEGSWLTVV.

The V gene is TRBV28, the J gene TRBJ2-5; 11 bases align to TRBD2. The germline gives CDR1 MDHEN, CDR2 SYDVKM. Trimming cost V 3 bases and J 3 bases; bases outside gene matches: 3. The CDR3 extends over 15 amino acids. CDR3 sequence: CASSFLAGGKETQYF. The CDR3 DNA follows: TGTGCCAGCAGTTTTCTAGCGGGAGGAAAAGAGACCCAGTACTTC.

The chain joins TRBV7-9 to TRBJ2-1, with 8 bases that match TRBD2. The J segment lost 3 bases and the V segment lost 3 bases, leaving 10 bases of the junction unmatched. Per germline, CDR1 SEHNR and CDR2 FQNEAQ (reference sequence). The CDR3 sequence is 17 residues long. CDR3 in amino acids: CASSFPESGSNYNEQFF. In DNA form, the CDR3 reads TGTGCCAGCAGCTTTCCGGAGAGCGGGAGTAACTACAATGAGCAGTTCTTC.

This chain joins TRBV11-3 and TRBJ2-1; 7 positions agree with TRBD2. Germline-derived CDR1 and CDR2 are SGHNT and YENEEA. The CDR3 runs 17 residues. J lost 6 bases, V lost 4 bases, and 15 bases had no gene match. CDR3 sequence: CASSSRRGTSGSNEQFF. In DNA, the CDR3 is TGTGCCAGCAGCTCCCGGCGGGGGACCTCGGGAAGCAATGAGCAGTTCTTC.

The rearrangement links TRBV4-1 to TRBJ2-3, with 9 positions matching TRBD2. Germline loops: CDR1 MGHRA, CDR2 YSYEKL. The ends lost 5 bases at V and 5 bases at J; junction bases unmatched: 5. The CDR3 covers 14 residues. For the CDR3, the DNA is TGCGCCAGCAGCAAAATAGCGGGAGAAGATACGCAGTATTTT. As protein: CASSKIAGEDTQYF.

The chain couples TRBV4-1 to TRBJ1-1; no clear D gene. V lost 2 bases and J lost 1, with 8 bases in between. Germline V gene data show CDR1 as MGHRA and CDR2 as YSYEKL. CDR3 length: 14 residues. The CDR3 DNA reads as TGCGCCAGCAGCCAAACCCACAAGAACACTGAAGCTTTCTTT. Protein product: CASSQTHKNTEAFF.

In DNA form, the CDR3 reads TGTGCCATCAGAATACAGGGGAACACTGAAGCTTTCTTT. This translates into CAIRIQGNTEAFF. The J gene is TRBJ1-1, the V gene TRBV10-3, with D possibly TRBD1 on 6 matching bases. Trimming left V 6 bases short and J 1 base short, with 9 bases between. Germline assignment: CDR1 ENHRY and CDR2 SYGVKD. CDR3 size: 13 residues.

Points on this clone: Other DNA sequences from this sample encode an identical CDR3 as well. CDR3 DNA: TGTGCCAGCAGACGAGGGACTGAAGCTTTCTTT. The encoded protein is CASRRGTEAFF. This chain uses TRBV6-5 with TRBJ1-1; D is ambiguous. CDR1 MNHEY and CDR2 SVGAGI come from the germline V gene. This CDR3 is built from 11 residues. V gave up 6 bases and J gave up 5 bases, with 7 bases separating them.

The genes are TRBV18 and TRBJ2-1; unclear D gene. The V and J ends lost 3 bases and 0 bases respectively, with 12 bases between them. Germline CDR1 and CDR2: KGHSH and LQKENI. The CDR3 is made up of 16 amino acids. CDR3 residues: CASSPTGTDSYNEQFF. The CDR3, as DNA: TGTGCCAGCTCACCGACTGGAACGGACTCCTACAATGAGCAGTTCTTC.

Only a few counts were recorded for this clone. The J gene is TRBJ2-1, the V gene TRBV7-9; 15 nucleotides line up with TRBD2. Trimming cost V 0 bases and J 8 bases; bases outside gene matches: 11. Germline CDR1 SEHNR, CDR2 FQNEAQ (reference sequence). This CDR3 comprises 19 residues. The CDR3 sequence: CASSLAGTSGRNLRDEQFF. CDR3 nucleotides: TGTGCCAGCAGCTTAGCAGGGACTAGCGGGAGGAACCTTAGGGATGAGCAGTTCTTC.

This chain connects TRBV30 to TRBJ1-5, with TRBD1 identical over 7 bases. CDR1 and CDR2 (germline): GTSNPN, SVGIG (reference sequence). The CDR3 is made up of 13 amino acids. J lost 4 bases, V lost 4 bases, and 4 bases had no gene match. In nucleotides, the CDR3 is TGTGCCTGGAACAGGGGACTTAATCAGCCCCAGCATTTT. This gives the protein CAWNRGLNQPQHF.

The V gene is TRBV30, the J gene TRBJ2-1, with unresolved D. V shed 3 bases and J shed 4 bases, with 4 bases lying between them. Germline V gene data show CDR1 as GTSNPN and CDR2 as SVGIG (reference sequence). The CDR3 covers 11 residues. CDR3 coding DNA: TGTGCCTGGAGCCAATACAATGAGCAGTTCTTC. Amino acid sequence: CAWSQYNEQFF.

The chain is built from TRBV6-2 or TRBV6-3 and TRBJ2-7; no firm D call. CDR1 is MNHEY and CDR2 is SVGEGT in the germline V gene. CDR3 length: 14 amino acids. Between the trimmed V and J ends, which lost 6 bases and 0 bases, there was a span of 12 bases. CDR3 DNA sequence: TGTGCCAGCAGCATGAGTCTAAGCTCCTACGAGCAGTACGTC. Its protein product is CASSMSLSSYEQYV.

Details on this clone: Other DNA sequences in the same sample also yield this CDR3. The V and J genes are TRBV7-2 and TRBJ2-3, with D unresolved. The CDR3 contains 15 residues. Trimming pared 1 base from V and 0 bases from J, leaving 8 bases between. CDR1 and CDR2 from the germline V gene are SGHTA and FQGNSA. The CDR3 sequence is CASSLGGLSTDTQYF. CDR3 coding DNA: TGTGCCAGCAGCTTAGGTGGCCTTAGCACAGATACGCAGTATTTT.

V usage is TRBV5-8 and J usage is TRBJ2-7, with 10 bases that match TRBD2. The CDR3 is made up of 15 amino acids. Germline-derived CDR1 and CDR2 are SGHTS and YDEGEE. V shed 0 bases, J shed 1 base, and the junction held 1 base outside the gene matches. The CDR3 loop reads CASSLGSGGSYEQYV. CDR3 DNA sequence: TGTGCCAGCAGCTTGGGTAGCGGGGGGTCCTACGAGCAGTACGTC.

The chain has TRBV7-9 and TRBJ1-4, with D uncertain. The V end lost 5 bases, the J end lost 7 bases, and 20 bases lay between the germline ends. This CDR3 is built from 16 residues. The V gene's germline CDR1 is SEHNR and CDR2 FQNEAQ (reference sequence). For the CDR3, the DNA is TGTGCCAGCAGCCCGACTTCAGTTTTGAGGGTTGAAAAACTGTTTTTT. Amino acids: CASSPTSVLRVEKLFF.

This clone has just one count. The genes are TRBV7-9 and TRBJ2-7, with a possible D match to TRBD2 (5 bases). The CDR3 sequence is 13 residues long. CDR1 and CDR2 (germline): SEHNR, FQNEAQ (reference sequence). V gave up 1 base and J gave up 7 bases, with 11 bases separating them. In DNA form, the CDR3 reads TGTGCCAGCAGCTTAGAAATTTCGGGGGAGCAGTACGTC. It specifies CASSLEISGEQYV.

This chain joins TRBV2 and TRBJ1-1; D remains unclear. V was trimmed by 1 base and J by 1 base, leaving 4 bases between them. Germline CDR1 is SNHLY and CDR2 is FYNNEI. This CDR3 contains 13 residues. The CDR3 nucleotides are TGTGCCAGCAGTGAAGGGGCGAACACTGAAGCTTTCTTT. Residues: CASSEGANTEAFF. The full variable domain, with the rest looked up from reference TRBV2 and TRBJ1-1, is EPEVTQTPSHQVTQMGQEVILRCVPISNHLYFYWYRQILGQKVEFLVSFYNNEISEKSEIFDDQFSVERPDGSNFTLKIRSTKLEDSAMYFCASSEGANTEAFFGQGTRLTVV.

The V call is TRBV27, the J call TRBJ2-2, with 10 bases lining up with TRBD2. This CDR3 is 14 amino acids long. Germline CDR1 and CDR2: MNHEY and SMNVEV (reference sequence). J was trimmed by 7 bases and V by 4 bases; bases with no gene match: 3. CDR3 in amino acids: CASSYLAGVGELFF. The CDR3 nucleotides are TGTGCCAGCAGTTATCTAGCGGGAGTCGGGGAGCTGTTTTTT.

The rearrangement uses TRBV5-6 and TRBJ2-1, with a tentative D call TRBD1 (6 bases). Germline V gives CDR1 SGHDT, CDR2 YYEEEE. Trimming left V 1 base short and J 0 bases short, with 11 bases between. This CDR3 region has 16 residues. The CDR3 DNA reads as TGTGCCAGCAGCTTGCGGGGACAAAGCTCCTACAATGAGCAGTTCTTC. Protein: CASSLRGQSSYNEQFF. The full variable domain, rest sourced from reference TRBV5-6 and TRBJ2-1, is DAGVTQSPTHLIKTRGQQVTLRCSPKSGHDTVSWYQQALGQGPQFIFQYYEEEERQRGNFPDRFSGHQFPNYSSELNVNALLLGDSALYLCASSLRGQSSYNEQFFGPGTRLTVL.

J is TRBJ2-1 and V is TRBV19, with TRBD2 matching over 8 bases. The CDR3 runs to 15 residues. Germline trimming cut 4 bases from V and 3 bases from J; bases unmatched to any gene: 5. Germline V gives CDR1 LNHDA, CDR2 SQIVND (reference sequence). CDR3 amino acids: CASSKGLENYNEQFF. CDR3 DNA sequence: TGTGCCAGTAGTAAGGGACTAGAGAACTACAATGAGCAGTTCTTC.

The table lists this clone with a count of one. The chain joins TRBV4-1 to TRBJ1-4; D is possibly TRBD1 (6 bases). Per germline, CDR1 MGHRA and CDR2 YSYEKL. The CDR3 is made up of 17 amino acids. V lost 2 bases to trimming and J lost 6 bases, with 19 bases between them. CDR3 in DNA: TGCGCCAGCAGCCAAAAAGGACAGAAGGGAAGAGATGAAAAACTGTTTTTT. Translating it yields CASSQKGQKGRDEKLFF.

The J gene is TRBJ1-1, the V gene TRBV7-9; TRBD1 matches at 8 bases. There are 14 residues in the CDR3. V dropped 4 bases and J dropped 5; count of bases not matched to a gene: 6. The germline gives CDR1 SEHNR, CDR2 FQNEAQ (reference sequence). The CDR3 loop reads CASSSSDRDTEAFF. The CDR3 nucleotides read TGTGCCAGCAGCTCCTCGGACAGGGATACTGAAGCTTTCTTT.

The chain is built from TRBV10-3 and TRBJ1-2; TRBD1 agrees at 11 bases. CDR3 length equals 17 residues. In germline, CDR1 is ENHRY, CDR2 SYGVKD. After removal of 2 bases from V and 6 bases from J, the junction contained 11 bases not matched to a gene. DNA of the CDR3: TGTGCCATCAGTGAGCCTACTCGGACAGGGGGCGTTGATGGCTACACCTTC. Its translation is CAISEPTRTGGVDGYTF.

This chain links TRBV2 with TRBJ1-2; perhaps TRBD1 as D (5 bases). The germline gives CDR1 SNHLY, CDR2 FYNNEI. This CDR3 contains 11 residues. V was shortened by 4 bases and J by 8 bases, with 8 bases between the two germline ends. CDR3 in DNA: TGTGCCAGCAGTGTTGACAGCGGCTACACCTTC. Protein product: CASSVDSGYTF.

A single count supports this clone. V is TRBV12-5 and J is TRBJ2-3; D is undetermined. The germline CDR1 and CDR2 sequences are LGHNT and FRNRAP. The ends were cut back, 5 bases at V and 4 bases at J, with 16 bases in the middle. This CDR3 is built from 15 residues. DNA for the CDR3: TGTGCTAGTGGTCTTTGGCACGAGCGCGCAGATACGCAGTATTTT. Its translation: CASGLWHERADTQYF.

The rearrangement joins TRBV2 to TRBJ2-4, with D possibly matching TRBD1 (5 bases). In germline, CDR1 is SNHLY, CDR2 FYNNEI. V lost 8 bases and J lost 0, with 14 bases in between. This CDR3 spans 15 amino acids. CDR3 bases: TGTGCCAGCGGAAATGACAGACTAGCCAAAAACATTCAGTACTTC. Protein sequence: CASGNDRLAKNIQYF. The full variable domain, rest sourced from reference TRBV2 and TRBJ2-4, is EPEVTQTPSHQVTQMGQEVILRCVPISNHLYFYWYRQILGQKVEFLVSFYNNEISEKSEIFDDQFSVERPDGSNFTLKIRSTKLEDSAMYFCASGNDRLAKNIQYFGAGTRLSVL.

The chain has TRBV7-2 and TRBJ2-3, with 9 bases aligning to TRBD1. CDR1 is SGHTA, CDR2 FQGNSA, per germline. V lost 5 bases and J lost 6; bases outside the gene matches: 9. This CDR3 is built from 15 residues. This CDR3 reads CASSARTGVVDTQYF. CDR3 sequence (DNA): TGTGCCAGCAGCGCCAGGACAGGGGTGGTTGATACGCAGTATTTT.

This rearrangement joins TRBV30 to TRBJ1-1, with a possible D match to TRBD1 (6 bases). With 7 bases removed from V and 5 bases from J, the gap between germline ends came to 23 bases. Germline CDR1 reads GTSNPN; CDR2 reads SVGIG (reference sequence). This CDR3 has 15 residues. CDR3 bases: TGTGCCTCAAGGTGGGGGGGGCTCGGCGTGACTGAAGCTTTCTTT. Translation: CASRWGGLGVTEAFF.